This section outlines one TCR beta chain sequence together with its context. Its cognate antigen is unknown. The data originate from a study of beta chain features in type 1 diabetes. cDNA synthesis used the whole RNA isolate, giving expressed TCRB sequences. Data came from immunoSEQ multiplex PCR; TCRdb stores just in-frame clones and leaves some out. The table shows just under 150,000 clones, with more than 9% occurring only once. Study outcomes and limitations: Patients with type 1 diabetes showed fewer VDJ junction insertions and more deletions. There was a moderate but significant shortening of TCRB CDR3s in all four CD4+ subsets of Type 1 diabetes patients.

CDR3 length: 15 amino acids. The V end lost 7 bases, the J end lost 9 bases, and 19 bases lay between the germline ends. Germline V gene lookup returns CDR1 MRHNA and CDR2 SNTAGT. The sequence was collected from a man between 18 and 35 years old in good health. The chain carries TRBV6-4 and TRBJ1-6; D perhaps matches TRBD1 (6 bases). Sequencing was done on a sample of naive CD4+ T cells from blood. In nucleotides, the CDR3 is TGTGCCAGCAAGGACAGTCCCCTAAGTGGTTCACCCCTCCACTTT. Translating gives CASKDSPLSGSPLHF.